Described below is a single T cell receptor beta chain sequence and its context. Trimming removed 8 bases at V and 1 base at J, with 14 bases between. From germline, CDR1 is KGHSH and CDR2 LQKENI. This CDR3 is 14 amino acids long. These data belong to a study of blood T cell repertoires in COVID-19. Data came from immunoSEQ multiplex PCR; TCRdb stores just in-frame clones and leaves some out. This sample has approximately 51,000 clones, with less than 95% found just once. The source is a man in his 70s with active COVID-19. The sequenced sample was peripheral blood. V and J are TRBV18 and TRBJ2-5; D perhaps matches TRBD1 (5 bases). CDR3 sequence: CASTFRDTQETQYF. The DNA of the CDR3 is TGTGCCAGCACATTCAGGGATACCCAAGAGACCCAGTACTTC. Full variable domain (rest looked up from reference TRBV18 and TRBJ2-5): NAGVMQNPRHLVRRRGQEARLRCSPMKGHSHVYWYRQLPEEGLKFMVYLQKENIIDESGMPKERFSAEFPKEGPSILRIQQVVRGDSAAYFCASTFRDTQETQYFGPGTRLLVL.